A single sample is the source of the 28 T cell receptor beta chains below, sequenced in a study of blood T cell repertoires in COVID-19 (dated by TCRdb to the early 2020s). The method was the immunoSEQ multiplex PCR assay. Sourced from immuneACCESS, this table was stored by TCRdb with only in-frame sequences that have V and J called. A share of the clones is absent; for the studies checked, an unresolved V gene accounts for under half, and the remainder has no known explanation. The sample table holds tens of thousands of clones, of which about 79% were seen once. The ten largest clones add up to roughly 4.2% of the sample. Sequenced material: peripheral blood. These receptors were taken from a woman aged 50 to 65 with acute or convalescent COVID-19.

The chain links TRBV19 to TRBJ1-3; 9 bases are shared with TRBD1. V shed 5 bases, J shed 2 bases, and the junction held 10 bases outside the gene matches. From germline, CDR1 is LNHDA and CDR2 SQIVND (reference sequence). The CDR3 length is 17 residues. CDR3 loop: CASSRRPGTGTGNTIYF. CDR3 in DNA: TGTGCCAGTAGTCGCCGCCCCGGGACAGGGACTGGAAACACCATATATTTT. Full variable domain (outside the CDR3, taken from reference TRBV19 and TRBJ1-3): DGGITQSPKYLFRKEGQNVTLSCEQNLNHDAMYWYRQDPGQGLRLIYYSQIVNDFQKGDIAEGYSVSREKKESFPLTVTSAQKNPTAFYLCASSRRPGTGTGNTIYFGEGSWLTVV.

The V call is TRBV6-1, the J call TRBJ1-2, with 7 bases fitting TRBD1. There are 14 residues in the CDR3. Germline assignment: CDR1 MNHNS and CDR2 SASEGT. V lost 5 bases to trimming and J lost 4 bases; unmatched junction nucleotides: 7. The CDR3 DNA sequence: TGTGCCAGCAGTCCCCGACAGGGCGGCTATGGCTACACCTTC. This encodes CASSPRQGGYGYTF.

The chain joins TRBV20-1 to TRBJ2-7, with D tentatively TRBD1 (6 bases). This CDR3 spans 11 amino acids. V was trimmed by 4 bases and J by 4 bases, leaving 8 bases between them. Germline V gives CDR1 DFQATT, CDR2 SNEGSKA (reference sequence). CDR3 sequence: CSATQGYEQYF. The DNA for the CDR3 is TGCAGTGCTACACAGGGTTACGAGCAGTACTTC.

This clone was found once. The rearrangement joins TRBV10-3 to TRBJ1-1; D is perhaps TRBD1 (5 bases). The V gene's germline CDR1 is ENHRY and CDR2 SYGVKD. The CDR3 loop spans 15 amino acids. V shed 2 bases and J shed 5 bases, with 15 bases lying between them. The CDR3 here is CAISEKDGALTEAFF. In DNA form, the CDR3 reads TGTGCCATCAGTGAGAAAGATGGGGCTCTTACTGAAGCTTTCTTT.

This clone was counted only a few times. The V and J genes are TRBV7-2 and TRBJ2-3, with D perhaps matching TRBD2 (6 bases). V was pared by 3 bases and J by 5 bases, with 15 bases between. This CDR3 region has 15 residues. In germline, CDR1 is SGHTA, CDR2 FQGNSA. CDR3 sequence reads: CASSLGGPPGDTQYF. The CDR3 nucleotides are TGTGCCAGCAGCTTGGGGGGTCCCCCAGGAGATACGCAGTATTTT.

The chain couples TRBV14 to TRBJ1-1, with D tentatively TRBD1 (5 bases). This CDR3 has 14 residues. Trimming removed 1 base at V and 5 bases at J, with 11 bases between. Germline V CDR1 and CDR2: SGHDN, FVKESK. CDR3 region: CASSQVVGGTEAFF. CDR3 nucleotide sequence: TGTGCCAGCAGCCAAGTGGTGGGGGGGACTGAAGCTTTCTTT.

The chain couples TRBV24-1 to TRBJ1-5; weak D call: TRBD1 (6 bases). CDR1 and CDR2 (germline): KGHDR, SFDVKD. The CDR3 extends over 15 amino acids. V lost 5 bases and J lost 2, with 12 bases in between. The CDR3 is CATSAGVRGNQPQHF. CDR3 DNA sequence: TGTGCCACCAGTGCAGGGGTGCGGGGCAATCAGCCCCAGCATTTT.

V is TRBV27 and J is TRBJ2-3, with unresolved D. The CDR3 runs to 15 residues. CDR1 and CDR2 from the germline V gene are MNHEY and SMNVEV (reference sequence). V was pared by 4 bases and J by 0 bases, with 11 bases between. In nucleotides, the CDR3 is TGTGCCAGCAGTTCTGGGCACCCTAGCACAGATACGCAGTATTTT. Amino acid sequence: CASSSGHPSTDTQYF.

V and J are TRBV6-6 and TRBJ1-6; 7 bases fit TRBD1. This CDR3 has 14 amino acids. The ends lost 7 bases at V and 7 bases at J; junction bases unmatched: 7. The V gene's germline CDR1 is MNHNY and CDR2 SVGAGI (reference sequence). The CDR3 is CASTPGQSNSPLHF. CDR3 DNA sequence: TGTGCCAGCACCCCGGGACAGAGCAATTCACCCCTCCACTTT.

The chain employs TRBV3-1 (or the pseudogene TRBV3-2) and TRBJ1-1; no reliable D call. Germline CDR1 and CDR2: LGHDT and YNNKEL (reference sequence). There are 14 residues in the CDR3. V dropped 5 bases and J dropped 0 bases, with 10 bases sitting between them. The CDR3 reads CASSDRGLNTEAFF. CDR3 sequence (DNA): TGTGCCAGCAGCGACCGGGGTTTGAACACTGAAGCTTTCTTT.

The chain recombines TRBV3-1 (or the pseudogene TRBV3-2) with TRBJ2-3; possibly TRBD2 for D (6 bases). The CDR3 totals 12 residues. Deletions cut 1 base from V and 11 bases from J, with 10 bases between. The germline gives CDR1 LGHDT, CDR2 YNNKEL (reference sequence). The CDR3 bases are TGTGCCAGCAGCCAAGCGGGACTTAAGCAGTATTTT. This translates into CASSQAGLKQYF.

The chain links TRBV6-1 to TRBJ2-2, with 9 bases aligning to TRBD1. J lost 4 bases, V lost 4 bases, and 13 bases had no gene match. The CDR3 covers 18 residues. Germline CDR1 reads MNHNS; CDR2 reads SASEGT. CDR3 residues: CASSVGTGRVSSTGELFF. The CDR3 bases are TGTGCCAGCAGTGTGGGGACAGGGCGAGTCTCTTCCACCGGGGAGCTGTTTTTT.

The genes are TRBV19 and TRBJ2-5; weak D call: TRBD1 (6 bases). Trimming took 10 bases from V and 1 from J, leaving 22 bases between them. Per germline, CDR1 LNHDA and CDR2 SQIVND (reference sequence). The CDR3 runs 16 residues. The CDR3 is CAKEWGTDSVQETQYF. The CDR3, as DNA: TGTGCCAAGGAGTGGGGTACGGACAGCGTCCAAGAGACCCAGTACTTC.

The chain uses TRBV10-3 and TRBJ2-1, with 9 bases identical to TRBD1. The CDR3 has 16 amino acids. Germline V CDR1 and CDR2: ENHRY, SYGVKD. The junction had 9 bases not matched to a gene; V was cut back by 0 bases and J by 9 bases. The CDR3, as DNA: TGTGCCATCAGTGAGTCAAACAGGGGGCGTAACGGTGAGCAGTTCTTC. It yields the protein CAISESNRGRNGEQFF.

This clone was found a few times. V and J are TRBV5-1 and TRBJ1-2; no definite D call. V was clipped by 2 bases and J by 4 bases, with 6 bases between them. This CDR3 is built from 12 residues. Germline CDR1 reads SGHRS; CDR2 reads YFSETQ. The CDR3 protein is CASSLGGYGYTF. DNA of the CDR3: TGCGCCAGCAGCTTAGGAGGCTATGGCTACACCTTC. The full variable domain, its missing parts supplied by reference TRBV5-1 and TRBJ1-2, is KAGVTQTPRYLIKTRGQQVTLSCSPISGHRSVSWYQQTPGQGLQFLFEYFSETQRNKGNFPGRFSGRQFSNSRSEMNVSTLELGDSALYLCASSLGGYGYTFGSGTRLTVV.

The rearrangement links TRBV28 to TRBJ1-5; TRBD1 aligns across 10 bases. CDR1 and CDR2 (germline): MDHEN, SYDVKM. V gave up 3 bases and J gave up 6 bases; unmatched junction bases: 5. This CDR3 has 15 amino acids. The CDR3 coding sequence is TGTGCCAGCAGTTTCGACAGGGGGCCTAGTCAGCCCCAGCATTTT. Its translation: CASSFDRGPSQPQHF. Complete variable domain (other parts from reference TRBV28 and TRBJ1-5): DVKVTQSSRYLVKRTGEKVFLECVQDMDHENMFWYRQDPGLGLRLIYFSYDVKMKEKGDIPEGYSVSREKKERFSLILESASTNQTSMYLCASSFDRGPSQPQHFGDGTRLSIL.

V and J are TRBV7-2 and TRBJ1-5; D might be TRBD1 (5 bases). The CDR3 has 15 amino acids. V was cut by 2 bases and J by 3 bases, with 11 bases left in between. Per the germline V gene, CDR1 is SGHTA and CDR2 is FQGNSA. The CDR3 sequence is CASSLFGGINQPQHF. Written as DNA, the CDR3 is TGTGCCAGCAGCTTATTCGGGGGGATCAATCAGCCCCAGCATTTT.

This clone was recorded many times. This chain links TRBV6-5 with TRBJ1-2, with 8 bases aligning to TRBD1. Looked up from germline, CDR1 is MNHEY and CDR2 is SVGAGI. This CDR3 has 15 residues. Trimming took 5 bases from V and 5 from J; bases not matched to a gene: 10. The CDR3 nucleotides are TGTGCCAGCAGTCCCAGGACAGGGCTACGGTATGGCTACACCTTC. This translates into CASSPRTGLRYGYTF.

This clone was seen a handful of times. V gene TRBV3-1 (or the pseudogene TRBV3-2) combines with J gene TRBJ1-2, with 7 bases lining up with TRBD1. CDR3 length: 14 residues. The germline gives CDR1 LGHDT, CDR2 YNNKEL (reference sequence). The ends lost 4 bases at V and 5 bases at J; junction bases unmatched: 7. CDR3 residues: CASSRETGLYGYTF. CDR3 in DNA: TGTGCCAGCAGCCGAGAGACAGGGTTATATGGCTACACCTTC.

The chain uses TRBV5-1 and TRBJ1-1; 7 bases fit TRBD1. Germline CDR1 SGHRS, CDR2 YFSETQ. The CDR3 loop spans 13 amino acids. V lost 8 bases, J lost 3 bases, and 7 bases stayed unmatched. The CDR3 coding sequence is TGCGCCAGTAGTCCACAGGGGTACACTGAAGCTTTCTTT. This translates into CASSPQGYTEAFF.

This rearrangement joins TRBV7-3 to TRBJ2-3; maybe TRBD2 (6 bases). The CDR3 extends over 15 amino acids. Trimming left V 5 bases short and J 0 bases short, with 12 bases between. From germline, CDR1 is SGHTA and CDR2 FQGTGA. CDR3 in amino acids: CASSPGTLSTDTQYF. In DNA, the CDR3 is TGTGCCAGCAGCCCGGGGACTCTTAGCACAGATACGCAGTATTTT.

The genes are TRBV7-7 and TRBJ2-5, with 10 nucleotides matching TRBD2. The CDR3 totals 15 residues. V shed 6 bases, J shed 3 bases, and the junction held 7 bases outside the gene matches. The germline V gene encodes CDR1 SSHAT and CDR2 FNYEAQ (reference sequence). CDR3 in amino acids: CASSPRTSGKETQYF. The CDR3 region has the DNA TGTGCCAGCAGTCCCAGGACTAGCGGAAAAGAGACCCAGTACTTC.

In DNA form, the CDR3 reads TGTGCCAGCAGTGACGGGGTTAGTCGCTATGGCTACACCTTC. Protein sequence: CASSDGVSRYGYTF. The chain is built from TRBV6-1 and TRBJ1-2; unclear D gene. Germline V CDR1 and CDR2: MNHNS, SASEGT. V lost 3 bases to trimming and J lost 4 bases, with 12 bases between them. This CDR3 is 14 amino acids long.

This chain links TRBV27 with TRBJ2-7; TRBD2 aligns across 7 bases. The CDR3 contains 14 residues. V lost 4 bases and J lost 2; bases outside the gene matches: 5. Germline values: CDR1 MNHEY, CDR2 SMNVEV (reference sequence). The CDR3 sequence is CASSSQAGPYEQYF. CDR3 nucleotides: TGTGCCAGCAGTTCCCAAGCGGGGCCCTACGAGCAGTACTTC.

By share, this clone ranks as medium-sized. CDR3 in amino acids: CASNPPEGLNTEAFF. The CDR3 DNA reads as TGTGCCAGCAACCCACCGGAGGGACTGAACACTGAAGCTTTCTTT. V gene TRBV28 combines with J gene TRBJ1-1; D is possibly TRBD1 (5 bases). Looked up from germline, CDR1 is MDHEN and CDR2 is SYDVKM. The ends were cut back, 7 bases at V and 0 bases at J, with 15 bases in the middle. This CDR3 has 15 residues.

This clone appeared a few times. This sequence joins TRBV2 and TRBJ2-7, with D possibly TRBD1 on 6 matching bases. The V end was cut by 5 bases, the J end by 6 bases, with 14 bases between. The CDR3 runs 13 residues. Germline CDR1 reads SNHLY; CDR2 reads FYNNEI. This chain's CDR3 is CASSYRGRFEQYF. In DNA form, the CDR3 reads TGTGCCAGCAGTTATAGGGGGAGATTCGAGCAGTACTTC.

V is TRBV30 and J is TRBJ1-1; D is uncertain. Per the germline V gene, CDR1 is GTSNPN and CDR2 is SVGIG (reference sequence). V lost 1 base, J lost 5 bases, and 5 bases lay in between. This CDR3 has 11 residues. CDR3 protein: CAWSGRTEAFF. The CDR3, as DNA: TGTGCCTGGAGTGGGAGGACTGAAGCTTTCTTT.

The V gene is TRBV18, the J gene TRBJ1-1; TRBD1 is a possible D gene (6 bases). Germline V CDR1 and CDR2: KGHSH, LQKENI. The CDR3 length is 16 residues. Trimming took 4 bases from V and 3 from J, leaving 18 bases between them. The CDR3 DNA reads TGTGCCAGCTCACTCCAGGGGACCGCTTACCACACTGAAGCTTTCTTT. As protein: CASSLQGTAYHTEAFF.